This is a list of T cell receptor beta chains from one sample in a study of T cells in Graves' hyperthyroidism and ophthalmopathy. MiXCR, run by TCRdb on the multiplex PCR reads, gives a single entry per CDR3 protein. The sample holds about 300,000 distinct CDR3 sequences, approximately 18% seen once. Sequencing used blood. The receptor set was obtained from a man aged 50 or older with Graves' ophthalmopathy. Both conserved end residues are part of each CDR3. A D gene is named only where the DNA matches it firmly. Some rows mark clone size as missing; the rest say once, few, many or name a class of expanded clone.

v_call	clone_size	j_call	d_call	cdr3_length	cdr3_aa	cdr3_nt
TRBV9	few	TRBJ2-7	.	15	CASSVAGESSYEQYF	TGTGCCAGCAGCGTGGCAGGGGAAAGCTCCTACGAGCAGTACTTC
TRBV11-2	many	TRBJ2-1	TRBD2	18	CASSLYPWREAPYNEQFF	TGTGCCAGCAGCTTATACCCCTGGCGGGAGGCACCATACAATGAGCAGTTCTTC
TRBV6-1	.	TRBJ1-6	.	15	CASSADSSYNSPLHF	TGTGCCAGCAGTGCCGACAGCTCCTATAATTCACCCCTCCACTTT
TRBV20-1	many	TRBJ2-7	TRBD1	12	CSALGQGYEQYF	TGCAGTGCTTTGGGACAGGGTTACGAGCAGTACTTC
TRBV4-1	.	TRBJ2-4	.	16	CASSQVELGRRNIQYF	TGCGCCAGCAGCCAAGTAGAGTTAGGCCGCAGAAACATTCAGTACTTC
TRBV24-1	.	TRBJ2-2	TRBD2	17	CATSESSGRASSGELFF	TGTGCCACCAGTGAGTCCAGCGGGAGGGCCAGCTCCGGGGAGCTGTTTTTT
TRBV11-3	many	TRBJ2-1	TRBD2	23	CASSLGHWGTGLAEKSSYNEQFF	TGTGCCAGCAGCTTGGGACATTGGGGAACAGGACTAGCTGAAAAAAGCTCCTACAATGAGCAGTTCTTC
TRBV10-3	many	TRBJ2-1	TRBD1	15	CAISERDSPNNEQFF	TGTGCCATCAGTGAGAGGGACAGCCCGAATAATGAGCAGTTCTTC
TRBV3-1	many	TRBJ2-7	.	14	CASSQGRGHYEQYF	TGTGCCAGCAGCCAAGGCAGGGGTCATTACGAGCAGTACTTC
TRBV6-1	.	TRBJ1-5	TRBD1	15	CASRLDRADNQPQHF	TGTGCCAGCAGACTCGACAGGGCCGACAATCAGCCCCAGCATTTT
TRBV7-9	many	TRBJ2-5	TRBD1	15	CASSLYRTGEETQYF	TGTGCCAGCAGTTTATATAGGACAGGGGAAGAGACCCAGTACTTC
TRBV6-2/TRBV6-3	.	TRBJ2-7	.	15	CASSYSFETTPEQYF	TGTGCCAGCAGTTACTCGTTTGAGACAACCCCAGAGCAGTACTTC
TRBV20-1	many	TRBJ2-3	TRBD2	18	CSASGVPGLASSTDTQYF	TGCAGTGCTAGTGGGGTCCCGGGACTAGCATCTAGCACAGATACGCAGTATTTT
TRBV4-1	.	TRBJ2-1	TRBD2	15	CASSRWTSLENEQFF	TGCGCCAGCAGCCGATGGACTAGCCTAGAGAATGAGCAGTTCTTC
TRBV19	.	TRBJ1-2	.	13	CASSISRMDGYTF	TGTGCCAGTAGTATTAGCCGAATGGATGGCTACACCTTC
TRBV4-1	.	TRBJ2-7	.	16	CASSQVTGAGSYEQYF	TGCGCCAGCAGCCAAGTAACGGGGGCCGGCTCCTACGAGCAGTACTTC
TRBV11-2	.	TRBJ2-1	TRBD2	12	CTSSGGGDEQFF	TGTACCAGCAGCGGGGGCGGCGATGAGCAGTTCTTC
TRBV28	.	TRBJ2-1	.	16	CASRPRVGMQYSEQFF	TGTGCCAGCAGGCCCAGGGTGGGGATGCAGTACAGTGAGCAGTTCTTC
TRBV5-1	.	TRBJ2-1	TRBD2	15	CASRSTSGTDNEQFF	TGCGCCAGCAGGTCGACTAGCGGGACGGACAATGAGCAGTTCTTC
TRBV11-1	.	TRBJ1-1	.	14	CASSLGGINTEAFF	TGTGCCAGCAGCTTAGGAGGCATTAACACTGAAGCTTTCTTT
TRBV4-2	few	TRBJ2-3	TRBD2	15	CASSQEGGSTDTQYF	TGTGCCAGCAGCCAAGAGGGGGGGAGCACAGATACGCAGTATTTT
TRBV7-6	.	TRBJ2-1	.	14	CASSLVHGHNEQFF	TGTGCCAGCAGCTTAGTCCACGGGCACAATGAGCAGTTCTTC
TRBV11-2	many	TRBJ2-7	.	15	CASSLGAILTYEQYF	TGTGCCAGCAGCTTAGGCGCCATACTAACCTACGAGCAGTACTTC
TRBV20-1	few	TRBJ1-6	.	14	CSARGGNYNSPLHF	TGCAGTGCTAGGGGCGGTAACTATAATTCACCCCTCCACTTT
TRBV3-1	many	TRBJ2-7	.	16	CASSQDRSRSSYEQYF	TGTGCCAGCAGCCAAGATCGGAGCCGTTCCTCCTACGAGCAGTACTTC
TRBV3-1	many	TRBJ2-7	.	14	CASSQGGDGYEQYF	TGTGCCAGCAGCCAAGGGGGAGATGGCTACGAGCAGTACTTC
TRBV2	many	TRBJ1-5	.	14	CASSPDGDNQPQHF	TGTGCCAGCAGTCCGGACGGGGACAATCAGCCCCAGCATTTT
TRBV20-1	.	TRBJ2-2	TRBD2	18	CSARDPSGRAKNTGELFF	TGCAGTGCTAGAGATCCCTCCGGGAGGGCCAAAAACACCGGGGAGCTGTTTTTT
TRBV5-1	.	TRBJ2-5	.	15	CASSLEGGIGETQYF	TGCGCCAGCAGCTTGGAAGGGGGGATCGGGGAGACCCAGTACTTC
TRBV20-1	many	TRBJ2-1	.	14	CSGSTGGGNNEQFF	TGCAGTGGTTCAACGGGGGGCGGTAACAATGAGCAGTTCTTC
TRBV12-3/TRBV12-4	many	TRBJ2-3	.	15	CASRPDPETERTQYF	TGTGCCAGCAGACCGGACCCAGAAACAGAGCGTACGCAGTATTTT
TRBV5-1	many	TRBJ2-7	TRBD1	16	CASSFGTGGSGYEQYF	TGCGCCAGCAGCTTTGGGACAGGGGGCTCTGGGTACGAGCAGTACTTC
TRBV5-5	.	TRBJ1-5	.	13	CASSRLWGQPQHF	TGCGCCAGCAGCCGCCTCTGGGGTCAGCCCCAGCATTTT